The 22 T cell receptor beta chains below were found in one sample sequenced in a study of T cell responses to AZD1222 COVID-19 vaccine (dated by TCRdb to the early 2020s). The library was built by means of the immunoSEQ multiplex PCR assay. TCRdb obtained this table from immuneACCESS and retained in-frame rearrangements with V and J assigned. These tables miss some clones; where compared with another copy, unresolved V genes account for less than half of the shortfall, and the remainder is unexplained. This sample lists some 140,000 clones; about 90% were detected once. The leading ten clones occupy just over 5.5% of the sample. The time point label here, explained by the study, means: baseline before first vaccination. The sequences come from peripheral blood, collected on day 0 of AZD1222 vaccination. These receptors were obtained from an adult in good health.

Only a few counts were recorded for this clone. The rearrangement joins TRBV27 to TRBJ1-1; no clear D gene. Trimming left V 5 bases short and J 3 bases short, with 13 bases between. Germline lookup yields CDR1 MNHEY and CDR2 SMNVEV (reference sequence). The CDR3 spans 14 residues. The CDR3 DNA sequence: TGTGCCAGCAGTGGCCCCGGGTCGTACACTGAAGCTTTCTTT. Translated, it gives CASSGPGSYTEAFF.

The rearrangement joins TRBV18 to TRBJ1-2; D remains unclear. Per the germline V gene, CDR1 is KGHSH and CDR2 is LQKENI. This CDR3 has 13 residues. Deletions cut 3 bases from V and 8 bases from J, with 13 bases between. The DNA for the CDR3 is TGTGCCAGCTCACCTAAAGGGTCCCACGGCTACACCTTC. Translated, it gives CASSPKGSHGYTF.

The chain combines TRBV7-9 with TRBJ1-5; TRBD1 agrees at 7 bases. J lost 6 bases, V lost 3 bases, and 2 bases had no gene match. The CDR3 length is 13 residues. Germline V gene data show CDR1 as SEHNR and CDR2 as FQNEAQ (reference sequence). CDR3 nucleotides: TGTGCCAGCAGCTTCGGGACAGCTCAGCCCCAGCATTTT. It codes for CASSFGTAQPQHF.

This rearrangement joins TRBV7-9 to TRBJ1-6, with D possibly matching TRBD1 (5 bases). V was shortened by 5 bases and J by 7 bases, with 15 bases between the two germline ends. Germline V gene sequence: CDR1 SEHNR, CDR2 FQNEAQ (reference sequence). This CDR3 has 15 residues. The CDR3 region is CASSQVESGNSPLHF. CDR3 nucleotides: TGTGCCAGCAGCCAGGTTGAGTCAGGGAATTCACCCCTCCACTTT.

The chain joins TRBV7-8 to TRBJ1-5; no clear D gene. V lost 5 bases, J lost 8 bases, and 10 bases lay in between. From germline, CDR1 is SGHVS and CDR2 FQNEAQ. This CDR3 has 12 amino acids. The CDR3 DNA sequence: TGTGCCAGCAGCCGATACTCGGAGCCCCAGCATTTT. Translation gives CASSRYSEPQHF. Full variable domain (outside the CDR3, taken from reference TRBV7-8 and TRBJ1-5): GAGVSQSPRYKVAKRGQDVALRCDPISGHVSLFWYQQALGQGPEFLTYFQNEAQLDKSGLPSDRFFAERPEGSVSTLKIQRTQQEDSAVYLCASSRYSEPQHFGDGTRLSIL.

The gene calls are TRBV28 and TRBJ1-1; no clear D gene. V was pared by 3 bases and J by 1 base, with 15 bases between. This CDR3 comprises 16 residues. Germline CDR1 is MDHEN and CDR2 is SYDVKM. The CDR3 region has the DNA TGTGCCAGCAGTTTCGCTTGGTTAGAGAAGAACACTGAAGCTTTCTTT. It is translated as CASSFAWLEKNTEAFF.

V and J are TRBV6-4 and TRBJ2-6; either TRBD1 or TRBD2 may fit D (7 bases each). The CDR3 extends over 16 amino acids. The V gene's germline CDR1 is MRHNA and CDR2 SNTAGT. V dropped 6 bases and J dropped 4 bases, with 16 bases sitting between them. CDR3 bases: TGTGCCAGCAGGAGCGGGACAGATACGGGGGCCAACGTCCTGACTTTC. Residues: CASRSGTDTGANVLTF.

This rearrangement joins TRBV30 to TRBJ1-4, with TRBD1 matching 9 bases. CDR1 and CDR2 from the germline V gene are GTSNPN and SVGIG (reference sequence). The CDR3 loop spans 14 amino acids. V trimming: 5 bases; J trimming: 6 bases; junction bases outside the gene matches: 7. CDR3 region: CAWLRDRVDEKLFF. The CDR3 DNA is TGTGCCTGGCTCCGGGACAGGGTTGATGAAAAACTGTTTTTT.

V usage is TRBV28 and J usage is TRBJ1-6; D not certain. Trimming took off 5 bases at V and 9 bases at J, with 11 bases between the two ends. CDR1 and CDR2 (germline): MDHEN, SYDVKM. The CDR3 consists of 13 residues. The CDR3 protein is CASSVGSGSPLHF. The CDR3 DNA reads TGTGCCAGCAGTGTGGGGTCGGGTTCACCCCTCCACTTT.

The V call is TRBV29-1, the J call TRBJ2-1; D unresolved. The ends were cut back, 7 bases at V and 7 bases at J, with 17 bases in the middle. Germline V gene data show CDR1 as SQVTM and CDR2 as ANQGSEA. The CDR3 runs 13 residues. The CDR3 spells CSARRIGKNEQFF. The CDR3 DNA is TGCAGCGCTCGCCGCATAGGGAAAAATGAGCAGTTCTTC.

The rearrangement joins TRBV15 to TRBJ1-1; D perhaps matches TRBD1 (5 bases). The V and J ends lost 5 bases and 4 bases respectively, with 23 bases between them. Germline V CDR1 and CDR2: LNHNV, YYDKDF (reference sequence). The CDR3 is made up of 17 amino acids. CDR3 loop: CATSFFGWGRSGTEAFF. In DNA, the CDR3 is TGTGCCACCAGCTTTTTCGGCTGGGGCAGGTCCGGCACTGAAGCTTTCTTT. The entire variable domain, with the rest obtained from reference TRBV15 and TRBJ1-1, is as follows: DAMVIQNPRYQVTQFGKPVTLSCSQTLNHNVMYWYQQKSSQAPKLLFHYYDKDFNNEADTPDNFQSRRPNTSFCFLDIRSPGLGDTAMYLCATSFFGWGRSGTEAFFGQGTRLTVV.

This clone came up once. V usage is TRBV28 and J usage is TRBJ1-4, with a weak D call TRBD1 (5 bases). The V end was cut by 5 bases, the J end by 8 bases, with 18 bases between. The germline V gene encodes CDR1 MDHEN and CDR2 SYDVKM. The CDR3 is 15 residues long. The CDR3 loop reads CASSPAGNRPEKLFF. CDR3 nucleotide sequence: TGTGCCAGCAGTCCCGCAGGGAACCGCCCGGAAAAACTGTTTTTT.

The chain employs TRBV11-2 and TRBJ2-4, with 7 bases identical to TRBD1. The CDR3 has 18 residues. The ends lost 2 bases at V and 0 bases at J; junction bases unmatched: 10. CDR1 SGHAT and CDR2 FQNNGV come from the germline V gene. CDR3 sequence: CASSLLTGTALAKNIQYF. The CDR3 nucleotides are TGTGCCAGCAGCTTACTGACCGGGACAGCCCTAGCCAAAAACATTCAGTACTTC.

The table lists this clone with a few counts. The chain joins TRBV19 to TRBJ1-3; D perhaps matches TRBD1 (5 bases). CDR3 length equals 21 residues. With 0 bases removed from V and 0 bases from J, the gap between germline ends came to 24 bases. Germline V lookup: CDR1 LNHDA, CDR2 SQIVND (reference sequence). The CDR3 bases are TGTGCCAGTAGTATAGACAGAGTTCCCCTCGGGGGGGGAGACTCTGGAAACACCATATATTTT. Amino acid sequence: CASSIDRVPLGGGDSGNTIYF.

The gene calls are TRBV7-8 and TRBJ1-4; D gene uncertain. Trimming left V 4 bases short and J 6 bases short, with 18 bases between. The CDR3 covers 16 residues. CDR1 is SGHVS and CDR2 is FQNEAQ in the germline V gene. CDR3 in amino acids: CASSSVGVPRHEKLFF. As DNA, the CDR3 is TGTGCCAGCAGCTCCGTGGGCGTTCCCCGGCATGAAAAACTGTTTTTT.

The chain recombines TRBV6-5 with TRBJ2-1; 13 nucleotides match TRBD2. CDR1 is MNHEY, CDR2 SVGAGI, per germline. This CDR3 is built from 16 residues. V was pared by 0 bases and J by 8 bases, with 4 bases of the junction left unmatched. CDR3 coding DNA: TGTGCCAGCAGTTACTCTCGCGGACTAGCGGGAGATGAGCAGTTCTTC. This translates into CASSYSRGLAGDEQFF.

Turning to this clone: In the same sample, other DNA sequences code for this CDR3. The chain carries TRBV6-5 and TRBJ2-6; D gene ambiguous. This CDR3 is built from 15 residues. The V gene's germline CDR1 is MNHEY and CDR2 SVGAGI. The V and J ends lost 3 bases and 1 base respectively, with 7 bases between them. CDR3 loop: CASSYSGSGANVLTF. In DNA form, the CDR3 reads TGTGCCAGCAGTTATTCCGGGTCTGGGGCCAACGTCCTGACTTTC.

The chain couples TRBV4-1 to TRBJ2-7; 9 bases fit TRBD1. The trim removed 0 bases at V and 4 bases at J, leaving 1 base unmatched. Germline V CDR1 and CDR2: MGHRA, YSYEKL. The CDR3 contains 14 residues. The DNA of the CDR3 is TGCGCCAGCAGCCAAGAGGACAGGGGTTACGAGCAGTACTTC. Amino acids: CASSQEDRGYEQYF.

The J gene is TRBJ1-3, the V gene TRBV7-9; TRBD1 is a possible D gene (5 bases). Germline CDR1 and CDR2: SEHNR and FQNEAQ (reference sequence). There are 13 residues in the CDR3. V lost 2 bases and J lost 7, with 9 bases in between. CDR3 nucleotide sequence: TGTGCCAGCAGCTTACCAGGGATGAACACCATATATTTT. Translating gives CASSLPGMNTIYF.

V gene TRBV10-3 combines with J gene TRBJ1-1, with a tentative D call TRBD1 (5 bases). Germline V gene lookup returns CDR1 ENHRY and CDR2 SYGVKD. The CDR3 is made up of 17 amino acids. Trimming stripped 4 bases from V and 7 bases from J, with 25 bases between. The CDR3 DNA reads TGTGCCATCAGTGGAGGTCAGGGAAAATCGCCGACCAATGAAGCTTTCTTT. As protein: CAISGGQGKSPTNEAFF.

The J gene is TRBJ1-2, the V gene TRBV28; maybe TRBD1 (6 bases). Trimming removed 2 bases at V and 5 bases at J, with 12 bases between. The CDR3 has 14 amino acids. Germline V gene sequence: CDR1 MDHEN, CDR2 SYDVKM. CDR3 protein: CASSLVQGRYGYTF. The CDR3 DNA follows: TGTGCCAGCAGTTTAGTCCAGGGGAGGTATGGCTACACCTTC.

The rearrangement uses TRBV27 and TRBJ2-1; 8 nucleotides align to TRBD1. The CDR3 length is 16 residues. V was pared by 6 bases and J by 6 bases, with 13 bases of the junction left unmatched. Germline V CDR1 and CDR2: MNHEY, SMNVEV (reference sequence). The CDR3 region is CASSPEDRVEGNEQFF. The CDR3 DNA is TGTGCCAGCAGCCCCGAGGACAGGGTGGAGGGCAATGAGCAGTTCTTC.